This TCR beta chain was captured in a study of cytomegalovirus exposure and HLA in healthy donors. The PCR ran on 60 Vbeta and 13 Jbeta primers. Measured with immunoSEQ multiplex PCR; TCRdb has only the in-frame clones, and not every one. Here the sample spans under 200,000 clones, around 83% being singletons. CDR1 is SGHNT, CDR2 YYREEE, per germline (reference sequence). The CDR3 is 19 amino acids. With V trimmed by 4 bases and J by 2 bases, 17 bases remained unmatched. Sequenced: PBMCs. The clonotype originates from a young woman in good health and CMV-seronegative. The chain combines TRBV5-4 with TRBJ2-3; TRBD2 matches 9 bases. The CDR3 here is CASSITGWGQREDTDTQYF. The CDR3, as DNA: TGTGCCAGCAGCATTACAGGGTGGGGACAGCGGGAGGACACAGATACGCAGTATTTT.